This T cell receptor (beta chain) was profiled in a study of identical twins. All donors were healthy, and all were Caucasian. In this sample, this clonotype turned up a few times. What it binds is not known. TCRdb re-called the 5' RACE reads with MiXCR, one entry per CDR3 protein. Here the sample spans around 290,000 distinct CDR3 sequences, 9.5% being singletons. Study-level findings and limits: Among out-of-frame alpha sequences shared by twins, low generation probability occurred in excess. Beta clonotypes that were abundant in cord blood contained fewer insertions, a pattern absent from memory repertoires.

The CDR3 runs to 14 residues. Germline V gives CDR1 DFQATT, CDR2 SNEGSKA (reference sequence). Trimming shortened V by 3 bases and J by 0 bases, and 9 bases separated the two germline ends. The sample was also linked to a second study, of yellow fever vaccine responses in identical twins. As that report states: Reported findings indicate that twins' vaccine T cell responses seemed partially convergent, partially personalized.

The clonotype was recovered from a woman in her late teens or twenties in good health. This sequence joins TRBV20-1 and TRBJ1-5; D remains ambiguous. The sequenced sample consisted of CD8+ T cells sorted from blood. This CDR3 reads CSASEDHSNQPQHF. The CDR3 DNA reads as TGCAGTGCTAGTGAGGATCATAGCAATCAGCCCCAGCATTTT.